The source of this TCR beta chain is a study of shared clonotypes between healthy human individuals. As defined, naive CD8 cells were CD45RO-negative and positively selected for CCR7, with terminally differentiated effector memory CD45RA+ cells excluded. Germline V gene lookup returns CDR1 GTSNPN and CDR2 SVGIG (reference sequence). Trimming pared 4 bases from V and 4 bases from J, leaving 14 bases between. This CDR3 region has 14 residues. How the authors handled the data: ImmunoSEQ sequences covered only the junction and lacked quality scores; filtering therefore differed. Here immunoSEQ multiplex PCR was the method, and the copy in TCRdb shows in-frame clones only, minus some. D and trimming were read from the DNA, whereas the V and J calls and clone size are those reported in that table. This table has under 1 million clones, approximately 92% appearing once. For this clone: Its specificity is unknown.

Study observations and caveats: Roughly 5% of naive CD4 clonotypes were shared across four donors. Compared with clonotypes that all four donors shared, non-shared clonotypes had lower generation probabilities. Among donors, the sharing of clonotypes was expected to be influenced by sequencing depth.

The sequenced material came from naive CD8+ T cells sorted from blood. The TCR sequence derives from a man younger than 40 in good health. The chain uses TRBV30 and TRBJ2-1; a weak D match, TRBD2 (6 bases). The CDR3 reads CAWIMSSAYNEQFF. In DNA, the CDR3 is TGTGCCTGGATTATGTCTAGCGCATACAATGAGCAGTTCTTC.